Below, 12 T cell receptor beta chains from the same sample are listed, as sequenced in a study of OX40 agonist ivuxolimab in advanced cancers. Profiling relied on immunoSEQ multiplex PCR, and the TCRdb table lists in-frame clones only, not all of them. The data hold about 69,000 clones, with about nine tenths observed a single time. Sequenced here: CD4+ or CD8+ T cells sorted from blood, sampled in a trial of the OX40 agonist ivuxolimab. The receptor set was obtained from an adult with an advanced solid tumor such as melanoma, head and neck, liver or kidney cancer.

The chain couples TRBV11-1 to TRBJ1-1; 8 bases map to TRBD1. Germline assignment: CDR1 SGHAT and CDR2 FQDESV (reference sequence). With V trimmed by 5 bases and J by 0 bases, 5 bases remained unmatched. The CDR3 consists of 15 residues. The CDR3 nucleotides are TGTGCCAGCAGCAGAAGACAGGGGTTGAACACTGAAGCTTTCTTT. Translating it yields CASSRRQGLNTEAFF.

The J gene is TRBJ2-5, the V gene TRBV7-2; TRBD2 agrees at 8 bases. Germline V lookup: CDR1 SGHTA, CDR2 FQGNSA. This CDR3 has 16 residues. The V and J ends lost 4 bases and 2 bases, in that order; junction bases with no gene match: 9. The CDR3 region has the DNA TGTGCCAGCAGCTCCTCCGCAAGCGGGGGACAAGAGACCCAGTACTTC. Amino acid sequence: CASSSSASGGQETQYF. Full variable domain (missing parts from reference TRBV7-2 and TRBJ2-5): GAGVSQSPSNKVTEKGKDVELRCDPISGHTALYWYRQSLGQGLEFLIYFQGNSAPDKSGLPSDRFSAERTGGSVSTLTIQRTQQEDSAVYLCASSSSASGGQETQYFGPGTRLLVL.

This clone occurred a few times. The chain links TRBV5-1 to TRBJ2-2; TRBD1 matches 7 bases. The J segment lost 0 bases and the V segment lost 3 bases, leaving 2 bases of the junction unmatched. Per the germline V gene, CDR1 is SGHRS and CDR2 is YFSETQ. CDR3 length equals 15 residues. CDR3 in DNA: TGCGCCAGCAGCTGGGACAGCGCGAACACCGGGGAGCTGTTTTTT. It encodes CASSWDSANTGELFF.

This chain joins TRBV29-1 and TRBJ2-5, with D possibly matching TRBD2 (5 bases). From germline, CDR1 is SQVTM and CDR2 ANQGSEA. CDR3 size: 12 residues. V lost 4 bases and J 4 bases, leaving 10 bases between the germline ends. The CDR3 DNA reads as TGCAGCGTTGGTAGCAGCGGAGAGACCCAGTACTTC. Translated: CSVGSSGETQYF.

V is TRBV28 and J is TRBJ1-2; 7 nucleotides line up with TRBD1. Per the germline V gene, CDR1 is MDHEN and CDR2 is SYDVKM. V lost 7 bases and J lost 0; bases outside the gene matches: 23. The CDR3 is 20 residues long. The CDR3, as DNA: TGTGCCAGCAATCTCCAGGGGGGATGGGGCAGGGGCCCTCCTAACTATGGCTACACCTTC. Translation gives CASNLQGGWGRGPPNYGYTF.

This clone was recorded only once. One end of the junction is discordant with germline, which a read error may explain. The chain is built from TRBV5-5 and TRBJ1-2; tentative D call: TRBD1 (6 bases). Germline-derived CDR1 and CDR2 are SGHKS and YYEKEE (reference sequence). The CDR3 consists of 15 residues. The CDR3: CASSQDQGRGYGYTF. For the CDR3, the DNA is TGCGCCAGCAGCCAAGATCAGGGCAGGGGCTATGGCTACACCTTC.

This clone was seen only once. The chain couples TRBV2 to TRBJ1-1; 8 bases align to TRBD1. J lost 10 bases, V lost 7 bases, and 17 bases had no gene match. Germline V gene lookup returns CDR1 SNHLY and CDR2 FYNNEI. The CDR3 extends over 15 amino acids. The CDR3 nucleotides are TGTGCCAGCACCTCGCTTCTCCAGGGGGCGGGGGGAGCTTTCTTT. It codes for CASTSLLQGAGGAFF.

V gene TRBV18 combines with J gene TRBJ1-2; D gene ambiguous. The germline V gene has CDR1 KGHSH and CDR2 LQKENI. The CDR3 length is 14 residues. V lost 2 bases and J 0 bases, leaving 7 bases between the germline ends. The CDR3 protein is CASSPNAANYGYTF. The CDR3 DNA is TGTGCCAGCTCACCAAACGCGGCTAACTATGGCTACACCTTC.

The CDR3 DNA reads as TGCGCCAGCAGCTCGGGACAATCAAACCCTGGGGCCAACGTCCTGACTTTC. Protein: CASSSGQSNPGANVLTF. The chain combines TRBV5-1 with TRBJ2-6, with D maybe TRBD1 (6 bases). Trimming removed 3 bases at V and 2 bases at J, with 15 bases between. Germline V gene data show CDR1 as SGHRS and CDR2 as YFSETQ. This CDR3 has 17 residues.

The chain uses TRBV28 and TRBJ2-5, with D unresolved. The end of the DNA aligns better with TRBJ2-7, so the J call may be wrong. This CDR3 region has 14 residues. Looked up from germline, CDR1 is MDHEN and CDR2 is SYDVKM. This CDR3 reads CASSLKGALYEQYF. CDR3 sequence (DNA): TGTGCCAGCAGTTTAAAGGGTGCCCTCTACGAGCAGTACTTC.

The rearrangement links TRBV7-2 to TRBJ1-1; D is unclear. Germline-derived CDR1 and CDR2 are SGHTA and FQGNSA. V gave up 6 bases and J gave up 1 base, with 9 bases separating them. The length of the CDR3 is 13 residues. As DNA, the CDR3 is TGTGCCAGCAGGGTACAGTGGAACACTGAAGCTTTCTTT. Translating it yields CASRVQWNTEAFF.

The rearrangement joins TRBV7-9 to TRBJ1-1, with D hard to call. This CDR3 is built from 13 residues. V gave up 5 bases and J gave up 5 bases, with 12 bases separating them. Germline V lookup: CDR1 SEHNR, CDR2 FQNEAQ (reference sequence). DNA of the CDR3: TGTGCCAGCAGCCGGACGGAGGGTACTGAAGCTTTCTTT. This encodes CASSRTEGTEAFF.